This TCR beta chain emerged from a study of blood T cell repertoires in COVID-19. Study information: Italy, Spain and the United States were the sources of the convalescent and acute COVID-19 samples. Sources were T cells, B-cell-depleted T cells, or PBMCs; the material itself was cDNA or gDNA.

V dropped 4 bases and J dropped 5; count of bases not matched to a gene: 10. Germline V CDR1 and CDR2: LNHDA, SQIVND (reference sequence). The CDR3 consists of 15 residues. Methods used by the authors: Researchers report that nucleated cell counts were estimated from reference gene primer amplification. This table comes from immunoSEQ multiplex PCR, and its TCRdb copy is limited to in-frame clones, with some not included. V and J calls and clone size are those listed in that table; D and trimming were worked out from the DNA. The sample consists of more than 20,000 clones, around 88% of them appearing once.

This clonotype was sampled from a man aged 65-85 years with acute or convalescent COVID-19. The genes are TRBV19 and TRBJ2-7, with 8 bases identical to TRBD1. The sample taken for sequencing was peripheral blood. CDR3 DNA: TGTGCCAGTAGTAGAGGACAGGGAAGGAACAACGAGCAGTACTTC. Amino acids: CASSRGQGRNNEQYF.